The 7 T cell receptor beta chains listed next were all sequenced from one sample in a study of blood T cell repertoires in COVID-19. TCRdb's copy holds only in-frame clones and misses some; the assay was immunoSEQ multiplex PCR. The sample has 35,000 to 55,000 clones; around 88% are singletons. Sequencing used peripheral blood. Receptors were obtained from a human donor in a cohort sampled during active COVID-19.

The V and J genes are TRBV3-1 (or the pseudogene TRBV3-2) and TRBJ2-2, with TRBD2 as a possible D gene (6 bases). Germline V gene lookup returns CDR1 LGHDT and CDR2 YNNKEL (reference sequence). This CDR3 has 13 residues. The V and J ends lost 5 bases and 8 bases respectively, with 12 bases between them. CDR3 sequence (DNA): TGTGCCAGCAGCACGTGGGGAGGAGGGGAGCTGTTTTTT. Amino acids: CASSTWGGGELFF.

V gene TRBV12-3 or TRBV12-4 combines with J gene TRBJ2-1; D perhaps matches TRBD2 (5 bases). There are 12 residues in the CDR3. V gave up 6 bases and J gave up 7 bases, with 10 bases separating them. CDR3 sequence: CASRYTRNEQFF. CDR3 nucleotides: TGTGCCAGCAGGTACACTAGGAATGAGCAGTTCTTC.

The CDR3 loop reads CASSLTGGLETQYF. CDR3 nucleotides: TGTGCCAGCAGCTTAACAGGGGGCCTTGAGACCCAGTACTTC. The genes are TRBV11-1 and TRBJ2-5, with 9 bases fitting TRBD1. Germline V CDR1 and CDR2: SGHAT, FQDESV (reference sequence). The CDR3 is 14 amino acids. The junction had 3 bases not matched to a gene; V was cut back by 2 bases and J by 5 bases.

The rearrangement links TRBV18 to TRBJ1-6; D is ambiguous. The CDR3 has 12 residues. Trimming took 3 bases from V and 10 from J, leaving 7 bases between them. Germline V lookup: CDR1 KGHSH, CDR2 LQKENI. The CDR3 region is CASSPPGSPLHF. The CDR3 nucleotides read TGTGCCAGCTCACCCCCAGGATCACCCCTCCACTTT. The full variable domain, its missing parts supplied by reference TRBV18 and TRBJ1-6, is NAGVMQNPRHLVRRRGQEARLRCSPMKGHSHVYWYRQLPEEGLKFMVYLQKENIIDESGMPKERFSAEFPKEGPSILRIQQVVRGDSAAYFCASSPPGSPLHFGNGTRLTVT.

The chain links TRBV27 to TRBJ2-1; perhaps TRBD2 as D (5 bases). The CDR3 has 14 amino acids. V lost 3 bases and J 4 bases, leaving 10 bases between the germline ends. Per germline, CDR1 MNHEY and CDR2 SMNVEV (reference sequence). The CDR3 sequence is CASSFFGNYNEQFF. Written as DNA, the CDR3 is TGTGCCAGCAGTTTTTTCGGGAATTACAATGAGCAGTTCTTC.

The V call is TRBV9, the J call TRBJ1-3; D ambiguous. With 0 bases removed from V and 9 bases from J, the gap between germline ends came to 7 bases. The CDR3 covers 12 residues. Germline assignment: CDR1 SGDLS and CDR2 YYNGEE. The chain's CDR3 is CASSVEGGTIYF. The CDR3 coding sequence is TGTGCCAGCAGCGTAGAGGGAGGCACCATATATTTT.

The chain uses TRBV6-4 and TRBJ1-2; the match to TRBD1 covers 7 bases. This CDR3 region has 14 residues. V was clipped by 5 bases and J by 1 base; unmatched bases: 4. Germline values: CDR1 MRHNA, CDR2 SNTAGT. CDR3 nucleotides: TGTGCCAGCAGTCCACAGGGGAATAACTATGGCTACACCTTC. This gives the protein CASSPQGNNYGYTF.